The sequence of this TCR beta chain was determined in a study of cytomegalovirus exposure and HLA in healthy donors. Amplification used 60 Vbeta primers and 13 Jbeta primers. Produced via immunoSEQ multiplex PCR; TCRdb's table is partial and in-frame only. The table shows some 250,000 clones, with around 80% occurring only once. This CDR3 has 15 residues. The V gene end was trimmed by 5 bases and the J gene end by 3 bases; junction bases not matched to a gene: 5. Germline CDR1 is SGHAT and CDR2 is FQNNGV. The chain joins TRBV11-2 to TRBJ2-5; TRBD1 matches at 11 bases. The sequence was obtained from a woman between 35 and 50 years old in good health and CMV-seropositive. Sequencing was performed on PBMCs. CDR3: CASSHGTGGKETQYF. The CDR3 DNA is TGTGCCAGCAGCCACGGGACAGGGGGGAAAGAGACCCAGTACTTC.